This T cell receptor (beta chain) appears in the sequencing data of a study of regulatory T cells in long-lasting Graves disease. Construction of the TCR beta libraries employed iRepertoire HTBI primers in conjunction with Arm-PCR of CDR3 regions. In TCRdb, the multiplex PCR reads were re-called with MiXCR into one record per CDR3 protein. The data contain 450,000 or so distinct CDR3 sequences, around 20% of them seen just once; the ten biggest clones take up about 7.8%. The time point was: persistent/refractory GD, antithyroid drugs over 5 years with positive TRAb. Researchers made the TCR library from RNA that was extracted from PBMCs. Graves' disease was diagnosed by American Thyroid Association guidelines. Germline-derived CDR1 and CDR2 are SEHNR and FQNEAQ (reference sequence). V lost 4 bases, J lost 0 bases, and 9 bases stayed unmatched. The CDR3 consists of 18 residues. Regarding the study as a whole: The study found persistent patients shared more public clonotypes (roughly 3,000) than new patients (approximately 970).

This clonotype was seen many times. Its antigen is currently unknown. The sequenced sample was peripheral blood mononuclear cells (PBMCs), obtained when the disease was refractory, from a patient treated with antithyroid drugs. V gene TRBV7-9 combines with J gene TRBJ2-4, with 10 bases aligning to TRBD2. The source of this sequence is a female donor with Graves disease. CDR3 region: CASSSLAGPQVAKNIQYF. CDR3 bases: TGTGCCAGCAGCTCACTAGCGGGACCTCAAGTAGCCAAAAACATTCAGTACTTC.